The source of this T cell receptor beta chain is a study of GPR56 and killer-like receptors on CD4 memory cells (dated by TCRdb to the late 2010s). Notes on the research overall: It was proposed in the study that human CD4+ memory T-cell differentiation and cytokine production potential are marked by progressive acquisition of KLRB1, KLRG1, GPR56 and then KLRF1. Healthy blood donors in the study were described as age-matched to the liver disease patients, whose median age was around 70 years.

The instrument given in TCRdb is Illumina HiSeq 2500. For construction of sequencing libraries, the recombined TCRbeta locus was amplified according to a previously published PCR protocol. On the authors' methods: Reads whose average quality score was below 30 were removed, and the reads that remained were processed with IMSEQ. Each clonotype was defined by the combination of Vbeta gene, Jbeta gene and CDR3 amino acid sequence. To quantify how much the repertoires of different populations overlapped, the Morisita-Horn index was computed on the top 100 expanded clones. Renyi diversity profiles, calculated on the top 100 expanded clones, were used to assess clonal diversity. TCRdb reanalyzed the reads, keeping one entry per CDR3 protein sequence and omitting DNA. The V and J calls come from TCRdb's annotation, not from the publication. The table kept for this sample lists 2,600 or so distinct CDR3 sequences. Just over 4% of the sample belongs to the ten largest clones.

Broad study findings and their caveats: Rather than full repertoires, only the 100 most expanded clones per population were included in the diversity and similarity analyses. Overlap of TCR repertoires was observed especially between the late populations 4 and 5, and partly population 3. Clones dominating late populations 4 and 5 were also found in early populations 1 and 2, and this finding was taken by the authors as evidence for linear differentiation. Clonal frequency was low in the marker-negative population and rose progressively along the proposed pathway, while TCRbeta diversity fell correspondingly.

Going by frequency alone, this clonotype is medium-sized (0.01 to 0.1%); a count is unavailable. Its antigen has not been determined. CDR1 LNHNV and CDR2 YYDKDF are derived from the germline V gene (reference sequence). The CDR3 starts with the cysteine, ends with the phenylalanine, and has 13 residues. DNA is not recorded here. Five KLR/GPR56-defined CD4+ populations were enriched by fluorescence-activated cell sorting before TCRbeta sequencing. To test whether memory differentiation follows a linear pathway, the researchers sequenced TCRbeta repertoires from five CD4+ T-cell subsets, each defined by expression of KLRB1, KLRG1, GPR56 and KLRF1. TCR-sequenced cells came from peripheral blood of healthy control individuals, reported as five donors in the TCRbeta analysis figure. Heparinized peripheral blood was collected, and every sample was processed within one hour of retrieval. Blood was diluted 1:2 in PBS, and peripheral blood mononuclear cells were then isolated from the diluted blood at room temperature by Biocoll density gradient centrifugation. Before flow sorting, freshly isolated PBMCs underwent magnetic sorting with anti-CD4 MicroBeads to enrich CD4+ T cells. A BD FACSAria II was used to sort CD4+ T cells enriched from PBMCs of healthy donors according to marker expression. Surface staining used anti-KLRB1 clone 191B8, anti-KLRF1 clone 4A4.D10 and anti-KLRG1 clone REA261 antibodies from Miltenyi Biotec.

This sequence was found in a human donor in good health. The sequence joins TRBV15 to TRBJ1-5. Input material: memory CD4+ T cells from blood. The CDR3 loop reads CATSRETHQPQHF.